This T cell receptor (beta chain) emerged from a study of cytomegalovirus exposure and HLA in healthy donors. With 60 Vbeta and 13 Jbeta primers, the PCR was carried out. Clones were read by immunoSEQ multiplex PCR, and TCRdb kept only the in-frame ones, dropping some. The table lists about 140,000 clones, 75% to 80% of them singletons. This CDR3 spans 15 amino acids. Germline CDR1 WNHNN, CDR2 SYGVQD (reference sequence). Trimming left V 4 bases short and J 7 bases short, with 16 bases between. The TCR was taken from a woman under 30 in good health and CMV-seropositive. The chain joins TRBV10-1 to TRBJ2-2; no definite D call. The specimen sequenced was PBMCs. DNA for the CDR3: TGCGCCAGCAGTGGAACTCTCTGGGCCGGCGGGGAGCTGTTTTTT. This codes for CASSGTLWAGGELFF.